Listed below are T cell receptor beta chains from one sample, sequenced in a study of shared clonotypes between healthy human individuals. Generated by immunoSEQ multiplex PCR, the TCRdb table keeps only in-frame clones and is missing some. The sample holds approximately 1.4 million clones, approximately 98% seen once. Source material: naive CD4+ T cells sorted from blood. These receptors were obtained from a man aged 25-45 years in good health. CDR3s include the opening cysteine and the closing phenylalanine or tryptophan. A D gene is named only where the DNA matches it firmly. Clone size is given for some rows only: seen once, a few or many times, or a class if the clone is expanded.

V	length	D	J	size	CDR3	DNA
TRBV28	13	.	TRBJ2-7	.	CASRTVRVHEQYF	TGTGCCAGCAGGACCGTCAGGGTCCACGAGCAGTACTTC
TRBV19	14	.	TRBJ2-7	once	CASSSSGTTYEQYF	TGTGCCAGTAGTTCCTCCGGGACAACCTACGAGCAGTACTTC
TRBV19	16	TRBD2	TRBJ2-1	.	CASSIRLAGRYNEQFF	TGTGCCAGTAGTATACGACTAGCGGGCCGTTACAATGAGCAGTTCTTC
TRBV28	12	TRBD2	TRBJ2-7	.	CASSFRGGPQYF	TGTGCCAGCAGTTTCCGGGGGGGACCCCAGTACTTC
TRBV9	14	TRBD1	TRBJ1-1	.	CASSADRGLGEAFF	TGTGCCAGCAGCGCCGACAGGGGGCTTGGTGAAGCTTTCTTT
TRBV5-1	14	.	TRBJ1-4	.	CASSLGVWGEKLFF	TGCGCCAGCAGCTTGGGCGTTTGGGGGGAAAAACTGTTTTTT
TRBV28	15	TRBD2	TRBJ2-1	.	CASSLLAANYNEQFF	TGTGCCAGCAGTTTACTAGCGGCGAACTACAATGAGCAGTTCTTC
TRBV18	11	.	TRBJ1-3	.	CASSLGNTIYF	TGTGCCAGCTCACTCGGAAACACCATATATTTT
TRBV5-5	14	TRBD1	TRBJ2-2	.	CASRGRGRGGELFF	TGTGCCAGCAGGGGCAGGGGGCGAGGCGGGGAGCTGTTTTTT
TRBV7-2	17	TRBD1	TRBJ1-1	.	CASSLAYGGTGLTEAFF	TGTGCCAGCAGCTTAGCGTATGGGGGGACAGGTCTAACTGAAGCTTTCTTT
TRBV19	13	.	TRBJ1-5	.	CASSMSSNQPQHF	TGTGCCAGTAGTATGAGTAGCAATCAGCCCCAGCATTTT
TRBV7-3	13	.	TRBJ1-2	.	CASSLGAGYGYTF	TGTGCCAGCAGCTTAGGGGCAGGCTATGGCTACACCTTC
TRBV10-1	11	.	TRBJ2-1	.	CASSGESEQFF	TGCGCCAGCAGTGGGGAATCAGAGCAGTTCTTC
TRBV7-2	15	.	TRBJ2-7	.	CASSLEDGRRYEQYF	TGTGCCAGCAGCTTAGAAGACGGGAGAAGGTACGAGCAGTACTTC
TRBV28	12	.	TRBJ1-5	.	CASTRTGQPQHF	TGTGCCAGCACAAGAACAGGTCAGCCCCAGCATTTT
TRBV7-8	16	TRBD1	TRBJ2-5	once	CASSLSGQANQETQYF	TGTGCCAGCAGCCTATCAGGACAGGCAAACCAAGAGACCCAGTACTTC
TRBV4-1	18	TRBD2	TRBJ2-7	.	CASSQVWTSGSVTYEQYF	TGCGCCAGCAGCCAAGTGTGGACTAGCGGGAGTGTAACCTACGAGCAGTACTTC
TRBV11-3	15	.	TRBJ1-5	.	CASSLVHGTAQPQHF	TGTGCCAGCAGCCTGGTTCATGGGACCGCACAGCCCCAGCATTTT
TRBV5-1	15	TRBD2	TRBJ2-3	.	CASKERLAYTDTQYF	TGCGCCAGCAAGGAGCGACTAGCGTACACAGATACGCAGTATTTT
TRBV6-1	13	TRBD1	TRBJ1-5	.	CASSGTGNQPQHF	TGTGCCAGCAGTGGGACAGGGAATCAGCCCCAGCATTTT
TRBV5-1	15	.	TRBJ1-5	few	CASSAGDRLNQPQHF	TGCGCCAGCAGCGCTGGAGACAGGTTAAATCAGCCCCAGCATTTT
TRBV4-1	15	TRBD1	TRBJ1-1	.	CASSRQGQVNTEAFF	TGCGCCAGCAGCCGGCAGGGACAGGTGAACACTGAAGCTTTCTTT
TRBV28	12	.	TRBJ2-2	few	CASREATGELFF	TGTGCCAGCAGGGAAGCCACCGGGGAGCTGTTTTTT